This T cell receptor (beta chain) is from a study of STAT5B mutations in CD4+ large granular lymphocyte leukemia (dated by TCRdb to between 2021 and 2024). Describing the broader study: Among the healthy controls, the CDR3 'QG' motif was associated with a particular HLA allele. TCRbeta repertoires of CD4+ T-cell large granular lymphocyte leukemia patients were compared with those of healthy blood donors. Flow cytometry on FACSCanto II or FACSVerse confirmed that purified fractions exceeded 95% purity among lymphocytes.

The immunoSEQ assay at survey resolution was used to sequence TCRbeta rearrangements from genomic DNA. Concerning the study's data processing: In the TCR sequencing data, the lowest productive clonotype frequency that could be detected was 2.59 x 10-5. Only productive TCRbeta rearrangements, defined as complete and in-frame sequences, were included in the analyses. The clonality of each sample was calculated as Simpson clonality in the immunoSEQ Analyzer version 3.0. Clones were categorized by frequency as very rare, small, medium, large (1-20%) or hyperexpanded (>20%). Generation probabilities were estimated with OLGA 1.2.3, V-gene circos plots were made with VDJtools, specificities were searched in VDJdb, and CDR3 motifs were identified with GLIPH. Here the immuneACCESS table is served through TCRdb, limited to in-frame sequences with V and J called. Missing clones are a known gap in these copies; in checked studies unresolved V genes cover under half, and the rest lacks a known reason. V and J calls and clone size are copied from that table; D and trimming were computed from the DNA. The sample yields 40,000 to 55,000 clones; 80% to 85% were counted once. Roughly 0.35% of the sample is held by the ten biggest clonotypes.

Regarding this clone: The clone's antigen remains unknown. The record has no base qualities; no much larger clone is one base away.

The junction shows trimming of 1 base on V and 8 bases on J, and the gene matches do not reach 4 bases of it. Its CDR3 holds 15 amino acids, cysteine through phenylalanine. Only the CDR3 DNA stays, 45 bases, in frame from base 1. CDR1 and CDR2 were assigned from the germline V gene as SGHVS and FQNEAQ. Results and caveats for the whole study, not just this receptor: The main leukemic clonotypes were found to be private to each patient, although over 20% of the main leukemic clonotypes were detected at low frequency in the non-leukemic repertoires of other patients. TRBV06-family usage was enriched among the top patient clones (8/27) compared with healthy controls (2/35). Compared with healthy CD4+ repertoires, CD4-sorted patient repertoires appeared more clonal, and this difference remained even after the putative leukemic clones were removed. The data were not HLA-matched, and the higher clonality in CD4+ T-LGLL than in CD8+ T-LGLL could be due to the relatively small sample size.

Healthy controls were approximately 40 blood donors whose buffy coats came from the Finnish Red Cross blood service. All TCR-sequenced material derived from peripheral blood: patient blood samples and healthy donor buffy coats. Peripheral blood mononuclear cells were isolated by Ficoll-Hypaque gradient centrifugation. CD4+ cells were purified magnetically from the buffy coats of healthy controls. Genomic DNA was extracted with the Gentra Puregene Cell and Tissue kit and quantified on a Qubit 2.0 fluorometer. The V and J segments used are TRBV7-8 and TRBJ2-1; 11 nucleotides in the junction match TRBD2. The TCR sequence derives from a human donor in good health. The sample comprised CD4+ T cells from blood buffy coats. The CDR3 protein is CASSLVLAGGYEQFF. In nucleotide form, the sequence is TGTGCCAGCAGCTTAGTGCTAGCGGGAGGCTATGAGCAGTTCTTC. With all but the CDR3 taken from the reference TRBV7-8 and TRBJ2-1 genes, the full variable domain is: GAGVSQSPRYKVAKRGQDVALRCDPISGHVSLFWYQQALGQGPEFLTYFQNEAQLDKSGLPSDRFFAERPEGSVSTLKIQRTQQEDSAVYLCASSLVLAGGYEQFFGPGTRLTVL.